The text below deals with one TCR beta chain. This entry belongs to a study of shared clonotypes between healthy human individuals. Study in general: Aged between 18 and 49, the donors were a couple of women and three men.

This CDR3 comprises 14 residues. The germline gives CDR1 SNHLY, CDR2 FYNNEI. J lost 0 bases, V lost 8 bases, and 7 bases had no gene match. Each replicate PCR on the sorted subsets used around 200 ng DNA (approximately 27,000 T cell genomes). Here immunoSEQ multiplex PCR was the method, and the copy in TCRdb shows in-frame clones only, minus some. Of some 1 million clones in the sample, 75% were seen once. The study enrolled healthy HIV-negative adults without recent acute infections or vaccinations as donors. Those who donated, Caucasian adults without exception, all lived in Nashville, Tennessee. The gene calls are TRBV2 and TRBJ2-7; TRBD2 matches at 7 bases. Sequencing was performed on memory CD4+ T cells sorted from blood. The subset was: CD45RA-negative fraction. The origin of this receptor is a man between 18 and 35 years old in good health. In DNA, the CDR3 is TGTGCCAGCCGCAGAGCGGGGAGCTCCTACGAGCAGTACTTC. Protein product: CASRRAGSSYEQYF.